The source of this T cell receptor (beta chain) is a study of cytomegalovirus exposure and HLA in healthy donors. Study-wide results and limits: Per a later analysis, HLA-associated TCR beta chains showed more clonal expansion than other, equally common TCR beta chains.

Use of 60 Vbeta and 13 Jbeta primers characterized the PCR. Sequencing used immunoSEQ multiplex PCR; TCRdb keeps in-frame clones, though not all of them. The sample holds over 65,000 clones. As to this clone: Its antigen is undetermined.

The V end was cut by 6 bases, the J end by 0 bases, with 18 bases between. The germline V gene has CDR1 LGHNT and CDR2 FRNRAP. The CDR3 loop spans 17 amino acids. The source material was PBMCs. The clonotype originates from a man aged 25-45 years in good health and CMV-seronegative. The chain has TRBV12-5 and TRBJ2-1, with a tentative D call TRBD2 (6 bases). The CDR3: CASGVEVAELSYNEQFF. The CDR3 DNA sequence: TGTGCTAGTGGAGTCGAGGTAGCGGAGCTCTCCTACAATGAGCAGTTCTTC.